This record covers a single TCR beta chain. Its antigen is still unknown. PCR used 60 Vbeta primers and 13 Jbeta primers. Only in-frame clones appear in the TCRdb table, and some are missing; sequencing was by immunoSEQ multiplex PCR. The table shows some 140,000 clones, with roughly three quarters occurring only once. The data were taken from a study of cytomegalovirus exposure and HLA in healthy donors. The study, taken as a whole, reports: About 87% or about 30% of the time was how often most TCR beta V segments were productive, according to an earlier analysis. The HLA-A and HLA-B alleles of most subjects were reportedly predicted accurately from TCR beta sequences.

V lost 5 bases and J lost 8; bases outside the gene matches: 15. CDR3 length: 18 residues. Germline CDR1 is SGHRS and CDR2 is YFSETQ. This clonotype originated in a man between 25 and 39 years old in good health and CMV-seropositive. Sequencing was performed on PBMCs. This chain connects TRBV5-1 to TRBJ2-1; 14 bases agree with TRBD2. In DNA form, the CDR3 reads TGCGCCAGCAGTCCCGGTGAGACTAGCGGGGGGGGATACGATGAGCAGTTCTTC. It yields the protein CASSPGETSGGGYDEQFF.